Reported below is one T cell receptor (beta chain). This sample includes further DNA sequences coding for the same CDR3. The CDR3 extends over 14 amino acids. The V segment lost 4 bases and the J segment 2 bases; nucleotides outside the gene matches: 2. Germline CDR1 reads SGHRS; CDR2 reads YFSETQ. The data were taken from a study of beta chain features in type 1 diabetes. Of the isolated RNA, all was reverse transcribed, and so the sequenced material was expressed TCRB transcripts. Profiling relied on immunoSEQ multiplex PCR, and the TCRdb table lists in-frame clones only, not all of them. This sample has more than 60,000 clones, with roughly 60% found just once.

Material for sequencing was Tregs from blood. The clonotype comes from a woman aged 18-30 years in good health. V and J are TRBV5-1 and TRBJ1-2; 10 nucleotides align to TRBD1. Here the CDR3 DNA reads TGCGCCAGCAGCACGGGACAGGGGAACTATGGCTACACCTTC. Its protein product is CASSTGQGNYGYTF.